The next 30 T cell receptor beta chains were all read from a single sample in a study of T cells after yellow fever vaccination. MiXCR, applied by TCRdb to the 5' RACE reads, yields one record per CDR3 protein. The data hold about 300,000 distinct CDR3 sequences, with roughly 4.3% observed a single time. The sequencing here drew on PBMCs, taken 5 days after the yellow fever booster vaccination. The source of these receptors is a man aged 18 to 30 who received the YFV17D yellow fever vaccine.

This clonotype was detected many times. The chain combines TRBV5-1 with TRBJ2-3; unclear D gene. CDR1 is SGHRS, CDR2 YFSETQ, per germline. This CDR3 has 15 residues. Trimming removed 5 bases from V and 2 bases from J, with 15 bases in between. CDR3 nucleotides: TGCGCCAGCAGGCCTCATGGGGAAGACACAGATACGCAGTATTTT. It yields the protein CASRPHGEDTDTQYF.

This chain joins TRBV7-2 and TRBJ1-5; a weak D match, TRBD1 (6 bases). V was trimmed by 7 bases and J by 2 bases, leaving 18 bases between them. CDR3 length: 16 residues. Germline CDR1 and CDR2: SGHTA and FQGNSA. CDR3: CASTIPGGIGNQPQHF. CDR3 bases: TGTGCCAGCACCATCCCTGGGGGCATAGGCAATCAGCCCCAGCATTTT.

This clonotype was detected a few times. The rearrangement joins TRBV12-3 or TRBV12-4 to TRBJ2-5; the D is unclear. The length of the CDR3 is 11 residues. V was shortened by 5 bases and J by 9 bases, with 10 bases between the two germline ends. For the CDR3, the DNA is TGTGCCAGCAGTCCAAACACGGCCCAGTACTTC. Protein: CASSPNTAQYF.

In its sample, this clonotype was seen many times. The V call is TRBV5-1, the J call TRBJ2-2; no definite D call. The ends were cut back, 0 bases at V and 2 bases at J, with 8 bases in the middle. The CDR3 contains 15 residues. The germline gives CDR1 SGHRS, CDR2 YFSETQ. CDR3 in amino acids: CASSLGASNTGELFF. CDR3 DNA: TGCGCCAGCAGCTTGGGTGCGAGTAACACCGGGGAGCTGTTTTTT.

This chain connects TRBV3-1 to TRBJ2-7; either TRBD1 or TRBD2 may supply D (5 bases each). Trimming took 0 bases from V and 3 from J, leaving 12 bases between them. CDR1 is LGHDT, CDR2 YNNKEL, per germline (reference sequence). The CDR3 is 15 amino acids. The CDR3 DNA is TGTGCCAGCAGCCAAGATACGGGGCTCGGCTACGAGCAGTACTTC. This gives the protein CASSQDTGLGYEQYF.

Ten or more counts support this clonotype. This sequence joins TRBV7-8 and TRBJ2-2, with 9 bases matching TRBD2. The CDR3 is 15 residues long. Trimming took 5 bases from V and 8 from J; bases not matched to a gene: 9. From germline, CDR1 is SGHVS and CDR2 FQNEAQ. Here the CDR3 DNA reads TGTGCCAGCAGCAGTCTGGCGGGGGGGCTGGGGGAGCTGTTTTTT. This gives the protein CASSSLAGGLGELFF.

The chain employs TRBV30 and TRBJ1-1; possibly TRBD1 for D (5 bases). The V end was cut by 1 base, the J end by 4 bases, with 10 bases between. Germline V gives CDR1 GTSNPN, CDR2 SVGIG (reference sequence). The CDR3 is 13 residues long. CDR3 loop: CAWSAGGGTEAFF. As DNA, the CDR3 is TGTGCCTGGAGTGCTGGGGGGGGCACTGAAGCTTTCTTT.

This clonotype was recorded a few times. This rearrangement joins TRBV11-2 to TRBJ2-3; the match to TRBD2 covers 8 bases. J gave up 2 bases and V 5 bases, and 9 bases lay outside the gene matches. This CDR3 spans 16 amino acids. Germline CDR1 SGHAT, CDR2 FQNNGV. CDR3 in amino acids: CASSPSTRGATDTQYF. DNA for the CDR3: TGTGCCAGCAGCCCCAGCACGCGGGGGGCCACAGATACGCAGTATTTT.

This clonotype turned up a few times. The V gene is TRBV12-3 or TRBV12-4, the J gene TRBJ2-3; D possibly corresponds to TRBD2 (7 bases). CDR3 length equals 15 residues. Deletions cut 1 base from V and 6 bases from J, with 14 bases between. The CDR3 coding sequence is TGTGCCAGCAGTTTAGGTGGGGGGGCCGTGGATACGCAGTATTTT. It specifies CASSLGGGAVDTQYF.

V usage is TRBV10-3 and J usage is TRBJ1-5; D not resolved. Trimming pared 3 bases from V and 0 bases from J, leaving 6 bases between. Per the germline V gene, CDR1 is ENHRY and CDR2 is SYGVKD. CDR3 length: 14 amino acids. CDR3 coding DNA: TGTGCCATCAGTGATCAGTATAGCAATCAGCCCCAGCATTTT. Translated: CAISDQYSNQPQHF.

The chain carries TRBV20-1 and TRBJ1-4, with D uncertain. Trimming stripped 6 bases from V and 8 bases from J, with 19 bases between. Per the germline V gene, CDR1 is DFQATT and CDR2 is SNEGSKA (reference sequence). This CDR3 region has 14 residues. CDR3 residues: CSAESEINREKLFF. The CDR3 DNA is TGCAGTGCAGAATCAGAGATTAATCGCGAAAAACTGTTTTTT.

This clonotype showed up many times. The rearrangement joins TRBV11-2 to TRBJ1-2; the D gene is possibly TRBD1 (5 bases). The CDR3 spans 16 residues. The ends were cut back, 0 bases at V and 8 bases at J, with 19 bases in the middle. Germline V lookup: CDR1 SGHAT, CDR2 FQNNGV. For the CDR3, the DNA is TGTGCCAGCAGCTTAGATCCCGACGGGACGGACGGGGGCTACACCTTC. This sequence encodes CASSLDPDGTDGGYTF.

As concerns this clonotype: This could be a read error, since a much larger clone is one nucleotide away. V and J are TRBV7-2 and TRBJ1-1; the D gene is possibly TRBD1 (5 bases). The V end was cut by 3 bases, the J end by 8 bases, with 13 bases between. The length of the CDR3 is 13 residues. The germline V gene encodes CDR1 SGHTA and CDR2 FQGNSA. In DNA, the CDR3 is TGTGCCAGCAGCTTCGAGGGGTTGTCAGAAGCTTTCTTT. This encodes CASSFEGLSEAFF.

This clonotype was counted between two and nine times. The rearrangement joins TRBV7-6 to TRBJ2-3, with 13 bases that match TRBD2. V was pared by 5 bases and J by 0 bases, with 8 bases of the junction left unmatched. Germline CDR1 reads SGHVS; CDR2 reads FNYEAQ. The CDR3 sequence is 18 residues long. CDR3 sequence (DNA): TGTGCCAGCAGCCCGAGACTAGCGGGGGGCCGAAGCACAGATACGCAGTATTTT. It translates to CASSPRLAGGRSTDTQYF.

This clonotype was seen a handful of times. This rearrangement joins TRBV6-6 to TRBJ1-3, with a weak D call TRBD1 (5 bases). V gave up 5 bases and J gave up 0 bases, with 5 bases separating them. Looked up from germline, CDR1 is MNHNY and CDR2 is SVGAGI (reference sequence). CDR3 length: 13 amino acids. This chain's CDR3 is CASSGGSGNTIYF. The CDR3, as DNA: TGTGCCAGCAGTGGGGGCTCTGGAAACACCATATATTTT.

This clonotype was recorded once. Germline is not matched at one junction end, which may reflect a read error. The chain is built from TRBV15 and TRBJ2-3; the match to TRBD1 covers 10 bases. This CDR3 comprises 15 residues. Germline V gene lookup returns CDR1 LNHNV and CDR2 YYDKDF (reference sequence). The CDR3: CASSGRQGAADTQYF. In DNA, the CDR3 is TGTGCCTCCAGCGGTAGACAGGGGGCCGCAGATACGCAGTATTTT.

This chain uses TRBV3-1 with TRBJ1-3; D is uncertain. The ends were cut back, 3 bases at V and 6 bases at J, with 15 bases in the middle. Germline V gene lookup returns CDR1 LGHDT and CDR2 YNNKEL (reference sequence). The CDR3 runs to 15 residues. The CDR3 coding sequence is TGTGCCAGCAGCCATAGGGCTTCGAGGGAAAACACCATATATTTT. Amino acids: CASSHRASRENTIYF.

This clonotype was seen repeatedly, ten times or more. The chain recombines TRBV20-1 with TRBJ2-1; D is perhaps TRBD1 or TRBD2 (6 bases each). The germline CDR1 and CDR2 sequences are DFQATT and SNEGSKA (reference sequence). Trimming took off 3 bases at V and 6 bases at J, with 15 bases between the two ends. The CDR3 runs 14 residues. Here the CDR3 reads CSASEGGFSNEQFF. The CDR3 DNA follows: TGCAGTGCTAGCGAGGGGGGCTTCTCCAATGAGCAGTTCTTC.

This clonotype was found many times. The V call is TRBV11-2, the J call TRBJ2-1; 8 bases map to TRBD2. The ends lost 2 bases at V and 2 bases at J; junction bases unmatched: 5. There are 16 residues in the CDR3. Germline V gene lookup returns CDR1 SGHAT and CDR2 FQNNGV. The CDR3 here is CASSLSAAGAYNEQFF. The CDR3 DNA reads as TGTGCCAGCAGCTTAAGTGCAGCGGGGGCCTACAATGAGCAGTTCTTC.

Many counts were recorded for this clonotype. This chain joins TRBV19 and TRBJ1-4, with D unresolved. CDR3 length equals 15 residues. The ends were cut back, 1 base at V and 2 bases at J, with 8 bases in the middle. Germline values: CDR1 LNHDA, CDR2 SQIVND (reference sequence). The DNA of the CDR3 is TGTGCCAGTAGTATAGTCGGAGCCACTAATGAAAAACTGTTTTTT. It yields the protein CASSIVGATNEKLFF.

This chain links TRBV5-1 with TRBJ1-1, with 8 bases fitting TRBD1. CDR1 and CDR2 (germline): SGHRS, YFSETQ. The CDR3 consists of 16 residues. The ends lost 4 bases at V and 0 bases at J; junction bases unmatched: 8. CDR3 sequence (DNA): TGCGCCAGCAGCGGAGGACAGGGCCCCCTGAACACTGAAGCTTTCTTT. Its translation: CASSGGQGPLNTEAFF.

This clonotype occurred a few times. V usage is TRBV5-4 and J usage is TRBJ2-5, with D possibly being TRBD1 (5 bases). The germline V and J ends were trimmed by 1 base and 5 bases, with 15 bases remaining between them. The CDR3 length is 15 residues. Germline CDR1 SGHNT, CDR2 YYREEE (reference sequence). The DNA of the CDR3 is TGTGCCAGCAGCTTGAGCCCCCAGGGCTGGGAGACCCAGTACTTC. Its protein product is CASSLSPQGWETQYF.

This clonotype was picked up a small number of times. The rearrangement uses TRBV5-1 and TRBJ1-2; D is unclear. V shed 0 bases and J shed 0 bases, with 9 bases lying between them. CDR3 length: 15 residues. Germline values: CDR1 SGHRS, CDR2 YFSETQ. The CDR3 DNA reads as TGCGCCAGCAGCTTGGAGGATGGCGCTAACTATGGCTACACCTTC. Protein: CASSLEDGANYGYTF.

V and J are TRBV7-7 and TRBJ2-5; 12 bases fit TRBD2. Germline V lookup: CDR1 SSHAT, CDR2 FNYEAQ (reference sequence). This CDR3 spans 15 amino acids. With 5 bases clipped from V and 4 bases from J, the junction kept 5 bases outside the gene matches. For the CDR3, the DNA is TGTGCCAGCAGCCTAGGACTAGCGGGGTCAGAGACCCAGTACTTC. Its protein product is CASSLGLAGSETQYF.

This clonotype occurred a few times. This rearrangement joins TRBV20-1 to TRBJ1-1, with D possibly TRBD1 on 5 matching bases. The V end was cut by 5 bases, the J end by 9 bases, with 13 bases between. The CDR3 extends over 11 amino acids. CDR1 DFQATT and CDR2 SNEGSKA come from the germline V gene (reference sequence). The CDR3: CSAEGWGKAFF. In DNA form, the CDR3 reads TGCAGTGCTGAGGGGTGGGGGAAAGCTTTCTTT.

This clonotype has just a few counts. The chain couples TRBV12-3 or TRBV12-4 to TRBJ2-7; 7 positions agree with TRBD1. This CDR3 is 14 amino acids long. The junction had 9 bases not matched to a gene; V was cut back by 5 bases and J by 5 bases. Here the CDR3 reads CASSPPRTGDEQYF. The CDR3 coding sequence is TGTGCCAGCAGTCCGCCAAGAACAGGGGACGAGCAGTACTTC.

In its sample, this clonotype was seen a few times. The CDR3 DNA follows: TGCAGCGTTGATAAGGGCCACACCGGGGAGCTGTTTTTT. Translating gives CSVDKGHTGELFF. V is TRBV29-1 and J is TRBJ2-2; D is unresolved. Germline loops: CDR1 SQVTM, CDR2 ANQGSEA. CDR3 length equals 13 residues. V shed 3 bases and J shed 3 bases, with 8 bases lying between them.

V is TRBV5-4 and J is TRBJ2-3; 10 bases map to TRBD2. The trim removed 2 bases at V and 2 bases at J, leaving 2 bases unmatched. Germline V gives CDR1 SGHNT, CDR2 YYREEE (reference sequence). This CDR3 has 15 residues. CDR3 region: CASSFTSGVTDTQYF. The CDR3, as DNA: TGTGCCAGCAGCTTTACTAGCGGGGTCACAGATACGCAGTATTTT.

This clonotype was counted a few times. The chain has TRBV6-5 and TRBJ2-7; D is possibly TRBD1 or TRBD2 (5 bases each). Germline V gives CDR1 MNHEY, CDR2 SVGAGI. The CDR3 length is 13 residues. The germline V and J ends were trimmed by 2 bases and 7 bases, with 12 bases remaining between them. As DNA, the CDR3 is TGTGCCAGCAGTTACGGGACGACTTCGGAGCAGTACTTC. Protein product: CASSYGTTSEQYF.

CDR3 sequence (DNA): TGTGCCACCAGCAGAGATGGACAGGGGGTCACCGGGGAGCTGTTTTTT. Translating gives CATSRDGQGVTGELFF. V gene TRBV15 combines with J gene TRBJ2-2, with 10 bases matching TRBD1. V lost 0 bases, J lost 4 bases, and 2 bases stayed unmatched. Germline-derived CDR1 and CDR2 are LNHNV and YYDKDF (reference sequence). This CDR3 has 16 amino acids.